This T cell receptor beta chain was found in a study of T cells in Graves' hyperthyroidism and ophthalmopathy. Study as a whole: The initial diagnosis was the point when peripheral blood was collected, ahead of any treatment. Study results and caveats: Blood shared most expanded thyroid clonotypes above 0.001.

The CDR3 runs 14 residues. CDR1 and CDR2 from the germline V gene are MNHNS and SASEGT. Unmatched junction bases numbered 11, after V lost 6 bases and J lost 9 bases. This clonotype was seen at least ten times. The antigen remains unidentified. It was RNA transcripts that yielded the amplified TCR beta CDR3 regions. The TCR CDR3 was amplified in a first-round RT-PCR using the HTBI primer set. TCRdb redid the calling of the multiplex PCR reads with MiXCR, one entry per CDR3 protein. The data contain hundreds of thousands of distinct CDR3 sequences, about 14% of them singletons. Those with hyperthyroidism were 18 to 65 years old, newly diagnosed, and ill for under 2 months. Any patient presenting with uncontrolled infection, other autoimmune disease, pregnancy or lactation was left out.

The sequence came from a young woman with Graves' hyperthyroidism. The V call is TRBV6-1, the J call TRBJ2-1; 7 bases are a match to TRBD2. Input material: blood. The CDR3 DNA sequence: TGTGCCAGCAGAACGGACGGGAGGTTACGTGAGCAGTTCTTC. It encodes CASRTDGRLREQFF.